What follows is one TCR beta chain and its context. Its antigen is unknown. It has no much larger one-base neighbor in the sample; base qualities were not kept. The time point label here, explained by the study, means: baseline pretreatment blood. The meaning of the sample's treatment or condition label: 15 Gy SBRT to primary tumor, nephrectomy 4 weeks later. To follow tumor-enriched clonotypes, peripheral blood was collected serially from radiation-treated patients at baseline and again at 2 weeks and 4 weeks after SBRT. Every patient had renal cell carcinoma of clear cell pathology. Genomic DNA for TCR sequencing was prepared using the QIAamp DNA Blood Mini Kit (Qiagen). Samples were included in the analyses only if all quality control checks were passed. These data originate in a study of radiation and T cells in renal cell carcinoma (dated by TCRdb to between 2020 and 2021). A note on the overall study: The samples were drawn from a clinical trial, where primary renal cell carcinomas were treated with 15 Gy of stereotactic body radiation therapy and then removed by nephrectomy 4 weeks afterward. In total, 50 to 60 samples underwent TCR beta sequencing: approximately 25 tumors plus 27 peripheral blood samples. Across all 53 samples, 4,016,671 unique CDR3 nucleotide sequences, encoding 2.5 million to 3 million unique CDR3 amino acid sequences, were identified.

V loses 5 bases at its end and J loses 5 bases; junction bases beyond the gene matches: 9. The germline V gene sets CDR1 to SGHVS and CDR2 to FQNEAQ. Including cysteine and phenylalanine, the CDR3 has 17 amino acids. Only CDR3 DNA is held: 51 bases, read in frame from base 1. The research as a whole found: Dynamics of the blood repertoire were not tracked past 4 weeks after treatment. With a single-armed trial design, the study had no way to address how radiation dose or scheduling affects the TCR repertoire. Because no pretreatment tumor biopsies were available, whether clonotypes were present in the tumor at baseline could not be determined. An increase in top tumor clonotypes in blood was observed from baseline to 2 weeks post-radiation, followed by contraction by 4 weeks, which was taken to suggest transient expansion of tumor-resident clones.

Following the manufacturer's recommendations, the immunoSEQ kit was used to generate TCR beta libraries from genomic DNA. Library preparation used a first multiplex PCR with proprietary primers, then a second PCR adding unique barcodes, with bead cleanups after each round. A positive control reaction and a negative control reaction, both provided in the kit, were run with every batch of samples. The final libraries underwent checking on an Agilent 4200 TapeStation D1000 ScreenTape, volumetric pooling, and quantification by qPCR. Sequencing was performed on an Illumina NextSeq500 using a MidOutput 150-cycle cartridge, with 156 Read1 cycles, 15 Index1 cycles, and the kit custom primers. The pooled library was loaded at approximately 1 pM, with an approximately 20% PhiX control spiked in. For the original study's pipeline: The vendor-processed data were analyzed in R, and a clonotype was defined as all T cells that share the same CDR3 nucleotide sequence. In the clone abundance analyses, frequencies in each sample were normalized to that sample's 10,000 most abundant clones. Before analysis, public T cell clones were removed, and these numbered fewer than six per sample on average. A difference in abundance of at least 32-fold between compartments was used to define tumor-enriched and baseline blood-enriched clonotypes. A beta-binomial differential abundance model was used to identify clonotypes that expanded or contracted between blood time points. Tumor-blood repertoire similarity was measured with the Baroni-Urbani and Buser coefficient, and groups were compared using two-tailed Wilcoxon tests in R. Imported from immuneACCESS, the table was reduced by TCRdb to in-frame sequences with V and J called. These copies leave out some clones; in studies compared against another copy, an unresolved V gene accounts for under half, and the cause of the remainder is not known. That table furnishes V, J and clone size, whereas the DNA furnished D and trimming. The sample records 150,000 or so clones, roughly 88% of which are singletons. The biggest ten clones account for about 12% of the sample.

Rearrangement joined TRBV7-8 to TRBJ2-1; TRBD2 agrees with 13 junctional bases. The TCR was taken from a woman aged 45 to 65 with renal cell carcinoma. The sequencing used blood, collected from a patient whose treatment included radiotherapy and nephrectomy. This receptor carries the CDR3 CASSLRRTSGSDNEQFF. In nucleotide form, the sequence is TGTGCCAGCAGCCTCCGCCGGACTAGCGGGAGTGACAATGAGCAGTTCTTC.